This T cell receptor beta chain was sequenced for a study of T-cell reconstitution after alpha-beta-depleted transplantation in children. Study-level findings and limits: T-cell numbers and diversity, one year after transplant, stemmed largely from T cells that were newly produced.

Regarding this clonotype: Its antigen is unknown.

Trimming took off 4 bases at V and 3 bases at J, with 10 bases between the two ends. In germline, CDR1 is ENHRY, CDR2 SYGVKD. The CDR3 extends over 14 amino acids. This sample's TCRbeta library carried unique molecular identifier barcodes. TCRdb reprocessed the PCR reads via MiXCR and lists one record per CDR3 protein. The sample lists hundreds of thousands of distinct CDR3 sequences, 16% occurring once. This receptor was taken from a male patient aged 2-15 years who had a stem cell transplant for acute lymphoblastic leukemia, so the T cells may come from the graft donor. The sample in question was PBMCs, mostly from graft donor cells, obtained 360 days after TCRalphabeta/CD19-depleted stem cell transplant. The chain has TRBV10-3 and TRBJ1-5; D is unresolved. As DNA, the CDR3 is TGTGCCATCAGTGTGGAACAGTCCAATCAGCCCCAGCATTTT. It encodes CAISVEQSNQPQHF.